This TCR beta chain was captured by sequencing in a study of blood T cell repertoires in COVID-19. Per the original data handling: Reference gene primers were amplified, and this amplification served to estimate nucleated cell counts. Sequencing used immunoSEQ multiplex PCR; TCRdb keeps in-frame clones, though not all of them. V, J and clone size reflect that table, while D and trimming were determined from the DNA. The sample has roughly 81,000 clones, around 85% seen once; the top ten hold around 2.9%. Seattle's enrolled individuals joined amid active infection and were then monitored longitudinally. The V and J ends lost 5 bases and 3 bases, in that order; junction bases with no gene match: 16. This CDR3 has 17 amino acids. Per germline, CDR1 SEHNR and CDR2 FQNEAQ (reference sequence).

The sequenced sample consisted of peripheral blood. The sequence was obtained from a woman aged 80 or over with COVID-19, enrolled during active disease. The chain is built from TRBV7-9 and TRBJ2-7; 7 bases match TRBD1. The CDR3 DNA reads TGTGCCAGCAGCCAACAGCCGACGGGACAGAAGCTCTACGAGCAGTACTTC. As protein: CASSQQPTGQKLYEQYF.